This TCR beta chain derives from a study of metastatic and nonmetastatic thyroid tumors. At the level of the study: Blood and tumor or nodule tissue repertoires from malignant and benign thyroid patients were compared. Points from the study as a whole: According to reports, the diversity of TCR beta was significantly higher in malignant thyroid tumors than in benign nodules, and this held in both blood and tumor samples.

Patients underwent thyroid surgery, and none had received any treatment before it. Original methodology: Built for papillary thyroid cancer, a distant-metastasis classifier drew on CDR3 differences across clinicopathological groups. TCRdb re-called the PCR reads with MiXCR. The V and J calls shown here were made by TCRdb, not taken from the authors' results. The sample has 50,000 to 70,000 clones, roughly 4% seen once. The CDR3 spans 19 residues. V shed 4 bases, J shed 3 bases, and the junction held 17 bases outside the gene matches. Germline values: CDR1 SGHVS, CDR2 FQNEAQ. In its sample, this clone was seen many times. What it recognizes is unknown.

This TCR was recovered from a female donor with papillary thyroid cancer or a benign thyroid nodule (not recorded which). Some clones in this sample may be carry-over from other donors' samples. The chain uses TRBV7-8 and TRBJ1-1; TRBD1 matches at 10 bases. The specimen sequenced was blood. As DNA, the CDR3 is TGTGCCAGCAGCTCCGGGACAGGGGTATCTCGGGCCCAAGACACTGAAGCTTTCTTT. Protein product: CASSSGTGVSRAQDTEAFF.